This T cell receptor (beta chain) appears in the sequencing data of a study of cytomegalovirus exposure and HLA in healthy donors. Study outcomes and limitations: As a later analysis showed, a missense DCLRE1C variant was linked to trimming of TCR beta V- and J-genes. The likely explanation for a cluster of highly shared sequence variants was sequencing artifact.

The V end lost 0 bases, the J end lost 1 base, and 10 bases lay between the germline ends. This CDR3 is built from 16 residues. The germline gives CDR1 SEHNR, CDR2 FQNEAQ (reference sequence). Of note for this clone: The antigen remains undetermined.

The primer mix had 60 Vbeta and 13 Jbeta primers. Profiled with immunoSEQ multiplex PCR; TCRdb holds only in-frame clones, not every one. Of under 200,000 clones listed, around 77% are singletons. Sequencing was performed on PBMCs. This receptor was taken from a woman between 50 and 59 years old in good health and CMV-seropositive. J is TRBJ1-3 and V is TRBV7-9, with a tentative D call TRBD1 (5 bases). The CDR3 nucleotides read TGTGCCAGCAGCTTAGCCGGGGGTTTATCTGGAAACACCATATATTTT. It is translated as CASSLAGGLSGNTIYF.